This T cell receptor (beta chain) was profiled in a study of blood T cell repertoires in COVID-19. Sequencing was performed with immunoSEQ multiplex PCR; in TCRdb, only in-frame clones are kept and a portion is missing. The sample shows 190,000 or so clones, about 80% of them seen only once. The CDR3 length is 16 residues. Germline V lookup: CDR1 SQVTM, CDR2 ANQGSEA. V was shortened by 3 bases and J by 4 bases, with 16 bases between the two germline ends. What was sequenced was PBMCs or T cells enriched from blood (not recorded which). The chain recombines TRBV29-1 with TRBJ2-6; D unclear. The receptor was isolated from a middle-aged man who had recovered from COVID-19. The CDR3: CSVDVDTTLGANVLTF. CDR3 bases: TGCAGCGTTGATGTGGATACTACGTTGGGGGCCAACGTCCTGACTTTC.